Here is one TCR beta chain with its context. What it binds is unknown. These data are taken from a study of shared clonotypes between healthy human individuals. About the research overall: Three men and a couple of women, aged 18 to 49, were donors. Study results and caveats: The researchers took only blood, and tissue repertoires probably look different. In general, naive subsets displayed greater estimated richness than memory subsets did.

Subsets obtained from CD4+ cells comprised CD45RA+ naive and CD45RA-negative memory cells. The repertoire was sequenced with immunoSEQ multiplex PCR; TCRdb's copy has only in-frame clones and lacks some. This sample has around 330,000 clones, with under 80% found just once. The V end was cut by 3 bases, the J end by 4 bases, with 19 bases between. Germline lookup yields CDR1 SGHTA and CDR2 FQGNSA. This CDR3 is 16 amino acids long. Sequencing used memory CD4+ T cells sorted from blood. Subset denoted: CD45RA-negative fraction. The V and J genes are TRBV7-2 and TRBJ2-7; D is perhaps TRBD2 (6 bases). The clonotype originates from a young man in good health. The DNA of the CDR3 is TGTGCCAGCAGCTTCGGGACTCCCCGGGGCAATTACGAGCAGTACTTC. Encoded protein: CASSFGTPRGNYEQYF.